Reported below is one T cell receptor (beta chain). Its cognate antigen is unknown. Per the germline V gene, CDR1 is DFQATT and CDR2 is SNEGSKA (reference sequence). The CDR3 spans 14 residues. These data are taken from a study of T cells expressing NK-cell markers. Study outcomes and limitations: The CD3+CD56-NKG2C+ fraction was also led by these clonotypes in several donors.

One entry per CDR3 protein, without DNA, is what TCRdb gives after re-calling the 5' RACE reads. The sample table sets out about 460,000 distinct CDR3 sequences. The sequence came from a woman aged 45-59 years in good health. The source material was blood T cells: a sorted CD56 or NKG2C T cell subset, CD4+ or CD8+ T cells, or bulk PBMC T cells (not recorded which). The rearrangement joins TRBV20-1 to TRBJ1-5; the D call of TRBD1 rests on TCRdb alone, since no DNA is present to check it. CDR3 region: CSAQTGMGSQPQHF.